The 27 T cell receptor beta chains below all came from one sample that was sequenced in a study of cytomegalovirus exposure and HLA in healthy donors. Primers: 60 Vbeta forward and 13 Jbeta reverse. TCRdb's copy holds only in-frame clones and misses some; the assay was immunoSEQ multiplex PCR. The sample shows 210,000 or so clones, around 85% of them seen only once. Sequenced: PBMCs. The origin of the receptors is a human donor in good health.

This chain joins TRBV4-3 and TRBJ2-1; tentatively, D is TRBD2 (6 bases). Germline CDR1 and CDR2: LGHNA and YSLEER. The CDR3 spans 15 residues. With 0 bases removed from V and 5 bases from J, the gap between germline ends came to 11 bases. The CDR3 DNA follows: TGCGCCAGCAGCCAAGAGCCTTGGGGGGACAATGAGCAGTTCTTC. It translates to CASSQEPWGDNEQFF.

The V call is TRBV27, the J call TRBJ1-6; D perhaps matches TRBD1 (5 bases). Germline V lookup: CDR1 MNHEY, CDR2 SMNVEV (reference sequence). Trimming took 3 bases from V and 14 from J, leaving 23 bases between them. The CDR3 length is 16 residues. CDR3 bases: TGTGCCAGCAGTTTCGTCATCGGGCAGGGTAAGGCGGCCCTCCACTTT. The encoded protein is CASSFVIGQGKAALHF.

The chain has TRBV15 and TRBJ2-1, with 16 bases fitting TRBD2. Trimming removed 7 bases from V and 7 bases from J; junction bases left unmatched: 4. Germline values: CDR1 LNHNV, CDR2 YYDKDF (reference sequence). The CDR3 extends over 15 amino acids. The CDR3 bases are TGTGCCACCACTCCGGGACTAGCGGGAGGGAATGAGCAGTTCTTC. Protein sequence: CATTPGLAGGNEQFF.

J is TRBJ2-7 and V is TRBV6-6, with D perhaps matching TRBD1 (6 bases). V was shortened by 4 bases and J by 1 base, with 17 bases between the two germline ends. CDR1 is MNHNY and CDR2 is SVGAGI in the germline V gene (reference sequence). This CDR3 has 16 amino acids. The DNA for the CDR3 is TGTGCCAGCAGTTCCCTGGGACAACCCGGGTCCTACGAGCAGTACTTC. It yields the protein CASSSLGQPGSYEQYF.

The V and J genes are TRBV7-3 and TRBJ2-7, with 7 bases matching TRBD2. Trimming removed 2 bases from V and 6 bases from J; junction bases left unmatched: 4. The CDR3 is made up of 13 amino acids. Germline CDR1 reads SGHTA; CDR2 reads FQGTGA. CDR3 coding DNA: TGTGCCAGCAGCTTAGAGCGGGATGGCGAGCAGTACTTC. This gives the protein CASSLERDGEQYF.

V and J are TRBV29-1 and TRBJ1-2; 9 bases align to TRBD1. CDR1 SQVTM and CDR2 ANQGSEA come from the germline V gene. With 7 bases clipped from V and 5 bases from J, the junction kept 5 bases outside the gene matches. The length of the CDR3 is 12 residues. The CDR3 loop is CSGGTGRYGYTF. The CDR3 DNA follows: TGCAGCGGAGGGACAGGGAGATATGGCTACACCTTC.

The J gene is TRBJ1-1, the V gene TRBV6-5; 7 bases fit TRBD1. The CDR3 consists of 15 residues. The J segment lost 0 bases and the V segment lost 6 bases, leaving 7 bases of the junction unmatched. Germline CDR1 reads MNHEY; CDR2 reads SVGAGI. The CDR3, as DNA: TGTGCCAGCAGGGGGCAGGGACAGATGAACACTGAAGCTTTCTTT. It yields the protein CASRGQGQMNTEAFF.

The chain couples TRBV5-4 to TRBJ1-1, with D maybe TRBD1 (5 bases). The CDR3 runs 14 residues. Trimming took 2 bases from V and 0 from J, leaving 8 bases between them. Germline CDR1 is SGHNT and CDR2 is YYREEE (reference sequence). CDR3 in DNA: TGTGCCAGCAGCTTCGGGGGACTGAACACTGAAGCTTTCTTT. Translating gives CASSFGGLNTEAFF.

The chain is built from TRBV6-6 and TRBJ2-7, with a possible D match to TRBD2 (5 bases). This CDR3 is built from 13 residues. Trimming stripped 6 bases from V and 4 bases from J, with 13 bases between. In germline, CDR1 is MNHNY, CDR2 SVGAGI (reference sequence). This CDR3 is CASSGLVVYEQYF. DNA for the CDR3: TGTGCCAGCAGCGGACTGGTTGTATACGAGCAGTACTTC.

The chain carries TRBV15 and TRBJ1-1; TRBD1 matches at 12 bases. The length of the CDR3 is 15 residues. Looked up from germline, CDR1 is LNHNV and CDR2 is YYDKDF (reference sequence). The V segment lost 0 bases and the J segment 10 bases; nucleotides outside the gene matches: 6. The CDR3 here is CATSRDLGQGAAAFF. CDR3 sequence (DNA): TGTGCCACCAGCAGAGATCTGGGACAGGGGGCCGCAGCTTTCTTT.

The CDR3 loop reads CASSFQQGGIANVLTF. The CDR3, as DNA: TGTGCCAGCAGTTTTCAACAGGGGGGAATAGCCAACGTCCTGACTTTC. The chain couples TRBV6-5 to TRBJ2-6; 8 nucleotides agree with TRBD1. Germline CDR1 is MNHEY and CDR2 is SVGAGI. The CDR3 extends over 16 amino acids. The ends lost 4 bases at V and 7 bases at J; junction bases unmatched: 9.

The chain recombines TRBV2 with TRBJ2-3; D is perhaps TRBD2 (5 bases). Germline loops: CDR1 SNHLY, CDR2 FYNNEI. Trimming took 7 bases from V and 2 from J, leaving 19 bases between them. The CDR3 spans 16 residues. The CDR3 DNA is TGTGCCAGCACCCAAGGAAGGAGCGGATACACAGATACGCAGTATTTT. Translation gives CASTQGRSGYTDTQYF.

This clone appeared once. This chain joins TRBV29-1 and TRBJ2-7, with 7 bases aligning to TRBD1. Germline assignment: CDR1 SQVTM and CDR2 ANQGSEA. The ends lost 3 bases at V and 6 bases at J; junction bases unmatched: 8. There are 13 residues in the CDR3. For the CDR3, the DNA is TGCAGCGTTGAGGGCAGGGGGAGAGGCGAGCAGTACTTC. It specifies CSVEGRGRGEQYF.

With respect to this clone: A junction end diverges from the germline sequence, so it may reflect a read error. This chain uses TRBV7-9 with TRBJ1-1, with D tentatively TRBD1 (6 bases). CDR3 length equals 15 residues. Per germline, CDR1 SEHNR and CDR2 FQNEAQ (reference sequence). The CDR3 DNA is TGTTCCAGCAGCTTAGCGAGGGGGGGATCCACTGAAGCTTTCTTT. Its translation is CSSSLARGGSTEAFF.

As regards this clone: An end of the junction differs from the germline gene, which may be a read error. The chain joins TRBV28 to TRBJ2-7; 10 bases line up with TRBD2. CDR1 and CDR2 from the germline V gene are MDHEN and SYDVKM. The CDR3 sequence is 14 residues long. CDR3: CASGFSGGSYEQYF. In nucleotides, the CDR3 is TGTGCCAGCGGTTTTAGCGGGGGGAGTTACGAGCAGTACTTC.

The table lists this clone with a few counts. V is TRBV27 and J is TRBJ1-2; maybe TRBD1 (6 bases). The CDR3 extends over 18 amino acids. The germline V gene encodes CDR1 MNHEY and CDR2 SMNVEV (reference sequence). The ends were cut back, 4 bases at V and 2 bases at J, with 23 bases in the middle. CDR3 protein: CASSSTRSSGTMNYGYTF. The CDR3 DNA reads TGTGCCAGCAGTTCCACCCGTTCTTCCGGGACAATGAACTATGGCTACACCTTC.

The CDR3: CASSYGLAGNYNEQFF. The CDR3 DNA sequence: TGTGCCAGCAGTTATGGACTAGCGGGGAACTACAATGAGCAGTTCTTC. The chain is built from TRBV27 and TRBJ2-1; 12 bases line up with TRBD2. The germline CDR1 and CDR2 sequences are MNHEY and SMNVEV (reference sequence). Trimming took 4 bases from V and 3 from J; bases not matched to a gene: 4. The CDR3 runs 16 residues.

The J gene is TRBJ2-7, the V gene TRBV27, with 8 bases aligning to TRBD1. The CDR3 runs to 14 residues. The V gene's germline CDR1 is MNHEY and CDR2 SMNVEV (reference sequence). V shed 3 bases, J shed 4 bases, and the junction held 5 bases outside the gene matches. Here the CDR3 DNA reads TGTGCCAGCAGTTTGAACAGGGGGTCGTACGAGCAGTACTTC. It specifies CASSLNRGSYEQYF.

The chain is built from TRBV7-2 and TRBJ1-1; D is unclear. CDR3 length: 14 amino acids. Looked up from germline, CDR1 is SGHTA and CDR2 is FQGNSA. Trimming took off 1 base at V and 1 base at J, with 7 bases between the two ends. The CDR3 is CASSLVYQNTEAFF. CDR3 DNA: TGTGCCAGCAGCTTAGTCTATCAGAACACTGAAGCTTTCTTT.

This chain links TRBV13 with TRBJ2-3; 8 bases agree with TRBD1. Germline-derived CDR1 and CDR2 are PRHDT and FYEKMQ (reference sequence). This CDR3 is built from 16 residues. J gave up 4 bases and V 1 base, and 7 bases lay outside the gene matches. The CDR3 here is CASSLVARGRADTQYF. The CDR3 DNA follows: TGTGCCAGCAGCTTAGTGGCCAGGGGGCGCGCAGATACGCAGTATTTT.

This chain connects TRBV2 to TRBJ1-1; D is unclear. V lost 7 bases, J lost 0 bases, and 15 bases lay in between. Germline CDR1 is SNHLY and CDR2 is FYNNEI. The CDR3 loop spans 15 amino acids. CDR3 region: CASISQTNMNTEAFF. The CDR3 coding sequence is TGTGCCAGCATTTCACAGACCAACATGAACACTGAAGCTTTCTTT.

This chain links TRBV19 with TRBJ1-1; D gene uncertain. In germline, CDR1 is LNHDA, CDR2 SQIVND (reference sequence). The V and J ends lost 5 bases and 0 bases respectively, with 13 bases between them. The CDR3 consists of 15 residues. This CDR3 is CASSLREKMNTEAFF. The CDR3 DNA reads TGTGCCAGTAGTCTCCGGGAAAAGATGAACACTGAAGCTTTCTTT.

The chain carries TRBV28 and TRBJ1-5; unclear D gene. Germline-derived CDR1 and CDR2 are MDHEN and SYDVKM. Trimming stripped 3 bases from V and 0 bases from J, with 9 bases between. This CDR3 is 15 amino acids long. The CDR3 reads CASSFTQYSNQPQHF. CDR3 DNA sequence: TGTGCCAGCAGTTTCACACAGTATAGCAATCAGCCCCAGCATTTT.

The V and J genes are TRBV10-3 and TRBJ2-5; 10 nucleotides agree with TRBD2. J was trimmed by 4 bases and V by 2 bases; bases with no gene match: 7. This CDR3 is 16 amino acids long. Germline V gene sequence: CDR1 ENHRY, CDR2 SYGVKD. This chain's CDR3 is CAISERASGSRETQYF. The CDR3 nucleotides read TGTGCCATCAGTGAGCGGGCTAGCGGGAGCCGAGAGACCCAGTACTTC.

This chain uses TRBV4-2 with TRBJ2-1; 12 bases are a match to TRBD2. V dropped 0 bases and J dropped 0; count of bases not matched to a gene: 12. Per the germline V gene, CDR1 is LGHNA and CDR2 is YNFKEQ. The CDR3 has 21 amino acids. CDR3 residues: CASSQDQRLAGGPSSYNEQFF. The CDR3, as DNA: TGTGCCAGCAGCCAAGACCAAAGGCTAGCGGGAGGGCCGAGCTCCTACAATGAGCAGTTCTTC.

This chain connects TRBV21-1 to TRBJ1-6; the table's D gene call, TRBD1, was not cross checked with the DNA. TRBV21-1 is noted as a pseudogene. The CDR3 runs to 15 residues. CDR3 protein: CASSRDRGYNSPLHF. The CDR3 DNA sequence: TGTGCCAGCAGCCGCGACAGGGGCTATAATTCACCCCTCCACTTT.

This sequence joins TRBV2 and TRBJ1-1; 7 nucleotides agree with TRBD1. V was clipped by 7 bases and J by 0 bases; unmatched bases: 8. CDR3 size: 15 residues. In germline, CDR1 is SNHLY, CDR2 FYNNEI. CDR3 nucleotides: TGTGCCAGCACTATAAGGGGACAGCTGAACACTGAAGCTTTCTTT. Its protein is CASTIRGQLNTEAFF.